The next 11 T cell receptor beta chains were all read from a single sample in a study of blood T cell repertoires in COVID-19. Profiling relied on immunoSEQ multiplex PCR, and the TCRdb table lists in-frame clones only, not all of them. The sample lists fewer than 600,000 clones, approximately 89% seen once, with approximately 0.9% in the top ten. The material sequenced was peripheral blood. Every receptor here comes from a young man with COVID-19, enrolled during active disease.

A single count supports this clone. The chain has TRBV6-5 and TRBJ2-2; D not certain. Trimming took 9 bases from V and 8 from J, leaving 19 bases between them. Germline assignment: CDR1 MNHEY and CDR2 SVGAGI. This CDR3 comprises 14 residues. The CDR3 sequence is CASSPPSVGGELFF. Written as DNA, the CDR3 is TGTGCCAGTAGCCCCCCATCGGTAGGAGGGGAGCTGTTTTTT.

This chain connects TRBV10-2 to TRBJ1-2, with 11 bases aligning to TRBD1. Germline V CDR1 and CDR2: WSHSY, SAAADI. The CDR3 has 12 amino acids. V gave up 6 bases and J gave up 6 bases; unmatched junction bases: 0. The CDR3 is CASRDRGHGYTF. As DNA, the CDR3 is TGCGCCAGCAGGGACAGGGGGCATGGCTACACCTTC.

This clone occurred a few times. The rearrangement links TRBV10-3 to TRBJ2-3; D is possibly TRBD1 (5 bases). Trimming shortened V by 9 bases and J by 4 bases, and 14 bases separated the two germline ends. Germline V gives CDR1 ENHRY, CDR2 SYGVKD. The CDR3 loop spans 13 amino acids. CDR3 sequence: CAIAQVSADTQYF. The CDR3 coding sequence is TGTGCCATAGCACAGGTTTCGGCAGATACGCAGTATTTT.

The chain has TRBV10-1 and TRBJ2-3, with 9 bases lining up with TRBD2. CDR3 length: 17 residues. V lost 3 bases and J lost 4; bases outside the gene matches: 11. Germline V gene lookup returns CDR1 WNHNN and CDR2 SYGVQD (reference sequence). CDR3 DNA sequence: TGCGCCAGCAGTGACCAACTGAAGCGGGGGGTCCCAGATACGCAGTATTTT. It codes for CASSDQLKRGVPDTQYF.

The chain uses TRBV28 and TRBJ1-1; no clear D. Germline CDR1 reads MDHEN; CDR2 reads SYDVKM. The CDR3 runs 13 residues. V gave up 2 bases and J gave up 6 bases, with 10 bases separating them. CDR3 loop: CASSLLNSPEAFF. The CDR3 region has the DNA TGTGCCAGCAGTTTACTTAACAGCCCTGAAGCTTTCTTT.

The rearrangement links TRBV12-3 or TRBV12-4 to TRBJ1-6; perhaps TRBD1 as D (5 bases). V was shortened by 6 bases and J by 14 bases, with 11 bases between the two germline ends. The CDR3 totals 11 residues. Written as DNA, the CDR3 is TGTGCCAGCAGCGGGGGGGGGTCCCTCCACTTT. It is translated as CASSGGGSLHF.

V gene TRBV29-1 combines with J gene TRBJ2-1; 7 bases line up with TRBD1. The CDR3 runs 14 residues. The junction had 5 bases not matched to a gene; V was cut back by 6 bases and J by 0 bases. From germline, CDR1 is SQVTM and CDR2 ANQGSEA. The CDR3 DNA sequence: TGCAGCGTGCTAGACAGGGTCTCCTACAATGAGCAGTTCTTC. Protein sequence: CSVLDRVSYNEQFF.

The rearrangement links TRBV7-9 to TRBJ1-4; 7 nucleotides line up with TRBD1. The ends lost 3 bases at V and 4 bases at J; junction bases unmatched: 2. The CDR3 sequence is 14 residues long. The germline gives CDR1 SEHNR, CDR2 FQNEAQ (reference sequence). CDR3 nucleotide sequence: TGTGCCAGCAGCTTGGGACAGCATAATGAAAAACTGTTTTTT. It translates to CASSLGQHNEKLFF. The full variable domain, rest sourced from reference TRBV7-9 and TRBJ1-4, is DTGVSQNPRHKITKRGQNVTFRCDPISEHNRLYWYRQTLGQGPEFLTYFQNEAQLEKSRLLSDRFSAERPKGSFSTLEIQRTEQGDSAMYLCASSLGQHNEKLFFGSGTQLSVL.

This chain connects TRBV6-5 to TRBJ2-6; no clear D. From germline, CDR1 is MNHEY and CDR2 SVGAGI. This CDR3 comprises 14 residues. The germline V and J ends were trimmed by 7 bases and 0 bases, with 7 bases remaining between them. In nucleotides, the CDR3 is TGTGCCAGCACAAGACTCTCTGGGGCCAACGTCCTGACTTTC. Translated: CASTRLSGANVLTF.

The V gene is TRBV5-4, the J gene TRBJ2-1; tentatively, D is TRBD2 (6 bases). The CDR3 spans 19 residues. CDR1 is SGHNT, CDR2 YYREEE, per germline (reference sequence). V was trimmed by 5 bases and J by 7 bases, leaving 31 bases between them. CDR3 in DNA: TGTGCCAGCAGAAGAAGAGGGACCAATACCGGGACTTTCTTTAATGAGCAGTTCTTC. This encodes CASRRRGTNTGTFFNEQFF.

V is TRBV20-1 and J is TRBJ2-7, with a tentative D call TRBD2 (5 bases). The CDR3 has 13 amino acids. Germline lookup yields CDR1 DFQATT and CDR2 SNEGSKA (reference sequence). Between the trimmed V and J ends, which lost 3 bases and 7 bases, there was a span of 16 bases. CDR3 DNA: TGCAGTGCTAGTCCGCTAGCAACCTGGGAGCAGTACTTC. It yields the protein CSASPLATWEQYF.